These 26 T cell receptor beta chains were sequenced from one sample in a study of T cell responses to AZD1222 COVID-19 vaccine. Some clones are missing from TCRdb's copy, which holds only in-frame ones; the method was immunoSEQ multiplex PCR. The sample lists approximately 110,000 clones; about 90% were seen once. The starting material was peripheral blood, obtained 28 days after the second AZD1222 dose. The receptors were sampled from an adult who received the AZD1222 COVID-19 vaccine.

The V call is TRBV5-4, the J call TRBJ2-1, with 8 nucleotides matching TRBD2. Germline CDR1 SGHNT, CDR2 YYREEE (reference sequence). CDR3 length: 14 amino acids. J gave up 7 bases and V 1 base, and 4 bases lay outside the gene matches. The CDR3 DNA is TGTGCCAGCAGCTTGACCGGGACTAGGAATGAGCAGTTCTTC. This translates into CASSLTGTRNEQFF. The variable domain in full, completed from reference TRBV5-4 and TRBJ2-1, reads ETGVTQSPTHLIKTRGQQVTLRCSSQSGHNTVSWYQQALGQGPQFIFQYYREEENGRGNFPPRFSGLQFPNYSSELNVNALELDDSALYLCASSLTGTRNEQFFGPGTRLTVL.

V gene TRBV19 combines with J gene TRBJ2-5; 13 bases line up with TRBD2. Germline lookup yields CDR1 LNHDA and CDR2 SQIVND (reference sequence). The CDR3 runs 16 residues. Trimming cost V 5 bases and J 5 bases; bases outside gene matches: 8. The CDR3 DNA sequence: TGTGCCAGTAGTCCCCGGACTAGCGGGAGTCGGGAGACCCAGTACTTC. Protein product: CASSPRTSGSRETQYF.

This chain uses TRBV28 with TRBJ2-7; the match to TRBD2 covers 12 bases. In germline, CDR1 is MDHEN, CDR2 SYDVKM. The CDR3 consists of 13 residues. The trim removed 9 bases at V and 6 bases at J, leaving 6 bases unmatched. CDR3 DNA: TGTGCCAGTCTGACTAGCGGGAGTACCGAGCAGTACTTC. Its protein product is CASLTSGSTEQYF.

The rearrangement joins TRBV19 to TRBJ1-4, with D hard to call. V was clipped by 5 bases and J by 11 bases, with 15 bases between them. The CDR3 covers 13 residues. CDR1 LNHDA and CDR2 SQIVND come from the germline V gene (reference sequence). CDR3 residues: CASSPPSRGKLFF. In DNA form, the CDR3 reads TGTGCCAGTAGTCCACCGTCCCGTGGGAAACTGTTTTTT.

The V call is TRBV28, the J call TRBJ1-2; D not resolved. Germline CDR1 is MDHEN and CDR2 is SYDVKM. Trimming took 5 bases from V and 6 from J, leaving 22 bases between them. The CDR3 length is 16 residues. For the CDR3, the DNA is TGTGCCAGCAGTGAACCCGGGCCGCCAAATACACATGGCTACACCTTC. Its protein is CASSEPGPPNTHGYTF.

The J gene is TRBJ1-2, the V gene TRBV5-6, with D possibly TRBD1 on 5 matching bases. The CDR3 spans 16 residues. Germline V gene lookup returns CDR1 SGHDT and CDR2 YYEEEE. V was clipped by 2 bases and J by 9 bases, with 23 bases between them. This CDR3 reads CASSFQVQGVKDRYTF. The DNA of the CDR3 is TGTGCCAGCAGCTTTCAAGTCCAGGGAGTTAAGGATCGCTACACCTTC.

The chain recombines TRBV11-2 with TRBJ2-2; D is uncertain. The CDR3 runs to 12 residues. CDR1 and CDR2 from the germline V gene are SGHAT and FQNNGV. Trimming cost V 4 bases and J 4 bases, with 4 bases left between them. The CDR3 spells CASSSVTGELFF. DNA for the CDR3: TGTGCCAGCAGCTCGGTCACCGGGGAGCTGTTTTTT. The whole variable domain, remainder taken from reference TRBV11-2 and TRBJ2-2, is EAGVAQSPRYKIIEKRQSVAFWCNPISGHATLYWYQQILGQGPKLLIQFQNNGVVDDSQLPKDRFSAERLKGVDSTLKIQPAKLEDSAVYLCASSSVTGELFFGEGSRLTVL.

The chain links TRBV28 to TRBJ1-6, with no clear D. From germline, CDR1 is MDHEN and CDR2 SYDVKM. The CDR3 sequence is 15 residues long. V was shortened by 2 bases and J by 6 bases, with 11 bases between the two germline ends. The CDR3 reads CASSLIGMGNSPLHF. CDR3 bases: TGTGCCAGCAGTTTAATCGGGATGGGTAATTCACCCCTCCACTTT.

This chain connects TRBV28 to TRBJ2-3; D is perhaps TRBD1 (6 bases). Germline CDR1 is MDHEN and CDR2 is SYDVKM. V lost 7 bases and J lost 3, with 20 bases in between. The CDR3 has 16 amino acids. The CDR3 sequence is CASTITGLRGTDTQYF. The DNA of the CDR3 is TGTGCCAGCACCATTACCGGGCTTAGGGGGACAGATACGCAGTATTTT.

This sequence joins TRBV28 and TRBJ2-1; D not certain. Looked up from germline, CDR1 is MDHEN and CDR2 is SYDVKM. This CDR3 contains 10 residues. The germline V and J ends were trimmed by 9 bases and 8 bases, with 8 bases remaining between them. CDR3 residues: CARFRDEQFF. In DNA, the CDR3 is TGTGCCAGGTTCCGGGATGAGCAGTTCTTC.

V usage is TRBV10-3 and J usage is TRBJ2-5; 10 nucleotides align to TRBD2. V was clipped by 3 bases and J by 0 bases; unmatched bases: 4. This CDR3 is 16 amino acids long. Per germline, CDR1 ENHRY and CDR2 SYGVKD. The CDR3 nucleotides read TGTGCCATCAGTGACACTAGCGGGAAGTACCAAGAGACCCAGTACTTC. Protein sequence: CAISDTSGKYQETQYF.

The J gene is TRBJ2-5, the V gene TRBV11-2; D not resolved. This CDR3 is 16 amino acids long. Germline CDR1 reads SGHAT; CDR2 reads FQNNGV. V lost 4 bases to trimming and J lost 1 base, with 16 bases between them. Here the CDR3 DNA reads TGTGCCAGCAGCTCCGTATACCAGGTCATCCAAGAGACCCAGTACTTC. Residues: CASSSVYQVIQETQYF.

The chain employs TRBV7-2 and TRBJ2-1; either TRBD1 or TRBD2 may fit D (5 bases each). This CDR3 is built from 13 residues. Germline CDR1 SGHTA, CDR2 FQGNSA. Trimming removed 0 bases at V and 8 bases at J, with 8 bases between. The CDR3 reads CASSLAQGDEQFF. The CDR3 DNA reads as TGTGCCAGCAGCTTAGCGCAGGGAGATGAGCAGTTCTTC.

CDR3 loop: CSASPDTDQPQHF. CDR3 sequence (DNA): TGCAGTGCTAGTCCGGACACTGATCAGCCCCAGCATTTT. V gene TRBV20-1 combines with J gene TRBJ1-5, with D maybe TRBD1 (5 bases). The germline V and J ends were trimmed by 3 bases and 5 bases, with 11 bases remaining between them. The CDR3 runs 13 residues. Germline V lookup: CDR1 DFQATT, CDR2 SNEGSKA (reference sequence).

The rearrangement uses TRBV10-3 and TRBJ1-2; perhaps TRBD1 as D (5 bases). Trimming took 2 bases from V and 8 from J, leaving 21 bases between them. The CDR3 has 16 residues. The V gene's germline CDR1 is ENHRY and CDR2 SYGVKD. The CDR3 spells CAISEPRTRPNWGYTF. CDR3 in DNA: TGTGCCATCAGTGAGCCCAGGACAAGGCCCAACTGGGGCTACACCTTC.

The chain employs TRBV12-3 or TRBV12-4 and TRBJ2-2; D not certain. V lost 4 bases to trimming and J lost 7 bases, with 10 bases between them. CDR3 length: 13 residues. CDR3: CASSWRDHGELFF. As DNA, the CDR3 is TGTGCCAGCAGTTGGAGAGATCACGGGGAGCTGTTTTTT.

This chain connects TRBV4-2 to TRBJ1-6; D remains unclear. The V and J ends lost 2 bases and 10 bases respectively, with 21 bases between them. The CDR3 is 17 amino acids. Germline CDR1 and CDR2: LGHNA and YNFKEQ. The CDR3: CASSQPAITHDISPLHF. In DNA, the CDR3 is TGTGCCAGCAGCCAACCTGCTATAACCCACGACATATCACCCCTCCACTTT.

This chain uses TRBV18 with TRBJ1-2; D is unresolved. Deletions cut 1 base from V and 3 bases from J, with 9 bases between. Germline CDR1 KGHSH, CDR2 LQKENI. The CDR3 is 14 amino acids. Here the CDR3 DNA reads TGTGCCAGCTCACCACTGAGTCAAGACTATGGCTACACCTTC. Translating gives CASSPLSQDYGYTF. The variable domain in full, completed from reference TRBV18 and TRBJ1-2, reads NAGVMQNPRHLVRRRGQEARLRCSPMKGHSHVYWYRQLPEEGLKFMVYLQKENIIDESGMPKERFSAEFPKEGPSILRIQQVVRGDSAAYFCASSPLSQDYGYTFGSGTRLTVV.

The CDR3 is CASTKEGGSSYNEQFF. Written as DNA, the CDR3 is TGTGCCAGCACTAAAGAGGGGGGGAGCTCCTACAATGAGCAGTTCTTC. The J gene is TRBJ2-1, the V gene TRBV28; tentatively, D is TRBD2 (7 bases). The CDR3 length is 16 residues. Germline V gene lookup returns CDR1 MDHEN and CDR2 SYDVKM. V was shortened by 7 bases and J by 0 bases, with 16 bases between the two germline ends. Combining the CDR3 with reference TRBV28 and TRBJ2-1 gives the whole variable domain DVKVTQSSRYLVKRTGEKVFLECVQDMDHENMFWYRQDPGLGLRLIYFSYDVKMKEKGDIPEGYSVSREKKERFSLILESASTNQTSMYLCASTKEGGSSYNEQFFGPGTRLTVL.

This rearrangement joins TRBV6-6 to TRBJ1-5, with TRBD1 as a possible D gene (5 bases). This CDR3 has 13 amino acids. Trimming removed 4 bases from V and 6 bases from J, with 10 bases in between. Germline V gene sequence: CDR1 MNHNY, CDR2 SVGAGI (reference sequence). The CDR3 loop reads CASSLQGSQPQHF. The DNA for the CDR3 is TGTGCCAGCAGTTTGCAGGGTAGTCAGCCCCAGCATTTT.

CDR3 coding DNA: TGCGCCAGCAGTGATGGGCATGAAGCTTTCTTT. This encodes CASSDGHEAFF. This chain links TRBV10-1 with TRBJ1-1; no reliable D call. V lost 3 bases to trimming and J lost 7 bases, with 6 bases between them. CDR1 and CDR2 from the germline V gene are WNHNN and SYGVQD (reference sequence). This CDR3 region has 11 residues.

This chain uses TRBV12-3 or TRBV12-4 with TRBJ2-2, with D possibly being TRBD1 (5 bases). Between the trimmed V and J ends, which lost 6 bases and 4 bases, there was a span of 9 bases. This CDR3 has 13 residues. In DNA, the CDR3 is TGTGCCAGCAGATTAACAGGCACCGGGGAGCTGTTTTTT. Translating it yields CASRLTGTGELFF.

V is TRBV4-2 and J is TRBJ1-3, with D maybe TRBD1 (5 bases). This CDR3 region has 16 residues. Germline loops: CDR1 LGHNA, CDR2 YNFKEQ. Deletions cut 1 base from V and 0 bases from J, with 10 bases between. The CDR3 DNA reads as TGTGCCAGCAGCCAAGGGTGGAGGGGCTCTGGAAACACCATATATTTT. This translates into CASSQGWRGSGNTIYF.

The chain joins TRBV6-1 to TRBJ1-2; TRBD1 aligns across 7 bases. The CDR3 is 14 residues long. The germline V gene has CDR1 MNHNS and CDR2 SASEGT. V trimming: 6 bases; J trimming: 5 bases; junction bases outside the gene matches: 9. The CDR3 sequence: CASRETHRGYGYTF. In nucleotides, the CDR3 is TGTGCCAGCAGGGAAACACACAGGGGATATGGCTACACCTTC.

This clone was seen only a few times. V gene TRBV10-2 combines with J gene TRBJ1-2, with TRBD1 identical over 9 bases. This CDR3 is built from 17 residues. Germline CDR1 WSHSY, CDR2 SAAADI. V was clipped by 1 base and J by 3 bases; unmatched bases: 9. The CDR3 reads CASSELQGAKWDYGYTF. Written as DNA, the CDR3 is TGCGCCAGCAGTGAGTTACAGGGGGCGAAATGGGACTATGGCTACACCTTC.

This chain uses TRBV10-2 with TRBJ2-2, with TRBD2 matching over 7 bases. V lost 4 bases, J lost 3 bases, and 8 bases stayed unmatched. Germline loops: CDR1 WSHSY, CDR2 SAAADI. The CDR3 spans 16 residues. The chain's CDR3 is CASSVIGRADTGELFF. The CDR3 DNA reads TGCGCCAGCAGTGTGATTGGGAGGGCGGACACCGGGGAGCTGTTTTTT.